This TCR beta chain was captured by sequencing in a study of blood T cells in healthy people across ages. CDR3 size: 12 residues. CDR1 and CDR2 from the germline V gene are SGHTA and FQGNSA. With 5 bases removed from V and 11 bases from J, the gap between germline ends came to 15 bases. Study-wide results and limits: From one million sequenced T cells, diversity estimates were lower bounds. Getting older went along with TCR beta diversity per million T cells dropping roughly linearly.

Total RNA was isolated from each sample in quantities of at least 6 micrograms. The table lists this clonotype with a few counts. Its antigen remains unidentified. A much bigger clone sits one base away, suggesting this may be a read error. Combining a sample-barcoded 5' primer with a J-beta primer mix, a second PCR ran for roughly 7 to 12 cycles. MiXCR was run by TCRdb on the 5' RACE reads, yielding one entry per CDR3 protein. This table holds more than 700,000 distinct CDR3 sequences, more than 35% found once. Specimen: blood. The J gene is TRBJ2-5, the V gene TRBV7-2; D not certain. The receptor comes from an older man in good health. The CDR3 DNA is TGTGCCAGCAGCCCGCCGGTCGCGGAGCAGTACTTC. Encoded protein: CASSPPVAEQYF.